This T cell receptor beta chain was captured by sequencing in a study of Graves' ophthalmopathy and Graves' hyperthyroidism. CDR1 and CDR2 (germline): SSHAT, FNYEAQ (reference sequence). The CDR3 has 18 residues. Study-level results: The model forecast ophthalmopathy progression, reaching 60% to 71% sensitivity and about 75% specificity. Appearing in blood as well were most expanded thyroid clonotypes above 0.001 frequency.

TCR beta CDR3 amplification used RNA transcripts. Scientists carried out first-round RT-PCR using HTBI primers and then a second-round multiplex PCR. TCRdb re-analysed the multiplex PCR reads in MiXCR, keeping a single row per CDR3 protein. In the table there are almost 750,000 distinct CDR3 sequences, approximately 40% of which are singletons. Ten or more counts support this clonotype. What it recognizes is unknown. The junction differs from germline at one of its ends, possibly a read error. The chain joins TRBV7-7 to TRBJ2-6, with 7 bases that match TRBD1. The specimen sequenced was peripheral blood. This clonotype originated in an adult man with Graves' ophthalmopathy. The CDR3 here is CASSPGLQGLSGANVLTF. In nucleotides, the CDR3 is TGTGCTAGCAGCCCTGGTCTACAGGGGCTCTCTGGGGCCAACGTCCTGACTTTC.